The next 10 T cell receptor beta chains were all read from a single sample in a study of Graves' ophthalmopathy and Graves' hyperthyroidism. Transcripts of RNA were the source for amplifying TCR beta CDR3 regions. First-round RT-PCR relied on HTBI primers, and a second-round multiplex PCR came next. TCRdb processed the multiplex PCR reads anew with MiXCR; each CDR3 protein has one entry. This table holds roughly 60,000 distinct CDR3 sequences, approximately 50% found once. Sequencing was done on a sample of peripheral blood. These TCRs come from an adult woman with Graves' ophthalmopathy.

As for this clonotype: The junction departs from germline at one end; a sequencing error may be responsible. CDR3 DNA: TGTGCCAGCAGTTCCAACAGTGCAACTGATGAAAAACTGGTTTTT. Protein sequence: CASSSNSATDEKLVF. The gene calls are TRBV6-5 and TRBJ1-4; D gene ambiguous. Germline-derived CDR1 and CDR2 are MNHEY and SVGAGI. The CDR3 length is 15 residues.

V and J are TRBV2 and TRBJ2-2, with a tentative D call TRBD1 (5 bases). Germline V CDR1 and CDR2: SNHLY, FYNNEI. With 3 bases removed from V and 5 bases from J, the gap between germline ends came to 10 bases. The CDR3 has 14 residues. The CDR3 is CASSEQGITGELFF. CDR3 in DNA: TGTGCCAGCAGTGAGCAGGGCATTACCGGGGAGCTGTTTTTT.

The chain recombines TRBV24-1 with TRBJ2-3, with 14 bases fitting TRBD2. The V segment lost 3 bases and the J segment 3 bases; nucleotides outside the gene matches: 1. CDR1 KGHDR and CDR2 SFDVKD come from the germline V gene. The CDR3 is 16 amino acids. The CDR3 sequence is CATSDRTSGRTDTQYF. CDR3 in DNA: TGTGCCACCAGTGATCGGACTAGCGGGAGGACAGATACGCAGTATTTT.

At least ten counts were recorded for this clonotype. J is TRBJ1-4 and V is TRBV6-5; 9 bases match TRBD1. The CDR3 consists of 14 residues. Germline V CDR1 and CDR2: MNHEY, SVGAGI. V lost 5 bases, J lost 4 bases, and 2 bases stayed unmatched. The CDR3 DNA reads as TGTGCCAGCAGTCGACAGGGGGATAATGAAAAACTGTTTTTT. Amino acid sequence: CASSRQGDNEKLFF.

This clonotype was counted many times. The J gene is TRBJ1-1, the V gene TRBV20-1; 8 nucleotides align to TRBD1. The CDR3 runs 13 residues. V shed 3 bases and J 2 bases; nucleotides not matched to a gene: 2. The germline V gene has CDR1 DFQATT and CDR2 SNEGSKA (reference sequence). CDR3 sequence (DNA): TGCAGTGCTAGGGGGACAGGAAACACTGAAGCTTTCTTT. Residues: CSARGTGNTEAFF.

Many counts were recorded for this clonotype. The rearrangement uses TRBV7-9 and TRBJ2-5, with TRBD1 identical over 8 bases. The CDR3 has 15 amino acids. Germline assignment: CDR1 SEHNR and CDR2 FQNEAQ (reference sequence). The ends lost 4 bases at V and 3 bases at J; junction bases unmatched: 7. CDR3: CASSSGQGREETQYF. The CDR3, as DNA: TGTGCCAGCAGCTCCGGACAGGGCCGGGAAGAGACCCAGTACTTC.

The chain combines TRBV18 with TRBJ1-3; D call uncertain. Germline V gene lookup returns CDR1 KGHSH and CDR2 LQKENI. This CDR3 has 15 amino acids. Trimming pared 6 bases from V and 0 bases from J, leaving 12 bases between. CDR3 loop: CASSIGCFSGNTIYF. The CDR3 DNA is TGTGCCAGCTCGATAGGGTGCTTCTCTGGAAACACCATATATTTT. Full variable domain (remainder filled in from reference TRBV18 and TRBJ1-3): NAGVMQNPRHLVRRRGQEARLRCSPMKGHSHVYWYRQLPEEGLKFMVYLQKENIIDESGMPKERFSAEFPKEGPSILRIQQVVRGDSAAYFCASSIGCFSGNTIYFGEGSWLTVV.

This clonotype was counted ten times or more. Written as DNA, the CDR3 is TGTGCCAGCAGCAAAACTCTTCGACGGGAGATGTACGAGCAGTACTTC. Translation: CASSKTLRREMYEQYF. This chain joins TRBV12-3 or TRBV12-4 and TRBJ2-7; weak D call: TRBD2 (6 bases). V was trimmed by 6 bases and J by 4 bases, leaving 22 bases between them. CDR3 length: 16 residues.

This clonotype showed up many times. This rearrangement joins TRBV4-2 to TRBJ2-2, with unresolved D. The CDR3 is 15 amino acids. Looked up from germline, CDR1 is LGHNA and CDR2 is YNFKEQ. Trimming stripped 2 bases from V and 3 bases from J, with 10 bases between. CDR3 protein: CASSQTLSYTGELFF. CDR3 coding DNA: TGTGCCAGCAGCCAAACTCTTTCCTACACCGGGGAGCTGTTTTTT.

This chain uses TRBV25-1 with TRBJ2-3; 10 bases agree with TRBD2. This CDR3 spans 15 amino acids. The germline V gene has CDR1 MGHDK and CDR2 SYGVNS. The V gene end was trimmed by 8 bases and the J gene end by 6 bases; junction bases not matched to a gene: 11. The CDR3 sequence is CASLLLAGERDTQYF. CDR3 nucleotide sequence: TGTGCCAGCCTCCTTCTAGCGGGAGAAAGGGATACGCAGTATTTT.